This TCR beta chain appears in the sequencing data of a study of T cells expressing NK-cell markers. The overall study: Sequencing covered eight donors, seven HCMV-seropositive and one seronegative.

The germline V gene has CDR1 SQVTM and CDR2 ANQGSEA. CDR3 size: 12 residues. After re-calling the 5' RACE reads, TCRdb lists one entry per CDR3 protein, DNA absent. This sample's table reports fewer than 400,000 distinct CDR3 sequences. The receptor was isolated from a woman in her forties or fifties in good health. The sequenced sample consisted of blood T cells: a sorted CD56 or NKG2C T cell subset, CD4+ or CD8+ T cells, or bulk PBMC T cells (not recorded which). The rearrangement uses TRBV29-1 and TRBJ1-1; TCRdb's D call of TRBD1 is untestable without DNA. CDR3 residues: CSVSGTGTEAFF.